The rows below give T cell receptor beta chains drawn from one sample of a study of CD8 T cells in Susac syndrome. MiXCR, applied by TCRdb to the immunoSEQ multiplex PCR reads, yields one record per CDR3 protein. The sample holds about 170,000 distinct CDR3 sequences, 85% to 95% seen once. Source material: CD4+ T cells from PBMCs. Every receptor here comes from a human donor with multiple sclerosis. The CDR3 runs from the conserved cysteine through the conserved F or W. A D gene is named only where the DNA matches it firmly. Size values are once, few and many counts, or a class for expanded clones, and some rows have none.

V gene	J gene	clone size	CDR3 length	D gene	CDR3 DNA	CDR3 protein
TRBV27	TRBJ1-2	-	15	-	TGTGCCAGCAGTTTATACGGACACCTAAACTATGGCTACACCTTC	CASSLYGHLNYGYTF
TRBV30	TRBJ2-3	-	14	-	TGTGCCTGGAGTAGGACACTGAGCACAGATACGCAGTATTTT	CAWSRTLSTDTQYF
TRBV7-3	TRBJ1-3	-	14	-	TGTGCCAGCAGCCTCGGGACGGAAGGAAACACCATATATTTT	CASSLGTEGNTIYF
TRBV3-1	TRBJ2-6	-	17	TRBD1	TGTGCCAGCAGGGGGCGAAGACAGGGTTCTGGGGCCAACGTCCTGACTTTC	CASRGRRQGSGANVLTF
TRBV3-1	TRBJ1-3	-	16	TRBD1	TGTGCCAGCAGCCTCCTACAGGGGGCCTCTGGAAACACCATATATTTT	CASSLLQGASGNTIYF
TRBV5-1	TRBJ2-1	-	15	-	TGCGCCAGCAGCTGGGCGGTAAGCTCCTACAATGAGCAGTTCTTC	CASSWAVSSYNEQFF
TRBV7-9	TRBJ1-1	few	13	-	TGTGCCAGCGGGGGAAAGTCGGACACTGAAGCTTTCTTT	CASGGKSDTEAFF
TRBV5-4	TRBJ2-2	-	15	-	TGTGCCAGCAGCCTGGTGGGGGGGAACACCGGGGAGCTGTTTTTT	CASSLVGGNTGELFF
TRBV27	TRBJ2-1	-	14	-	TGTGCCAGCGACGTCCGCAGGGGCTACAATGAGCAGTTCTTC	CASDVRRGYNEQFF
TRBV14	TRBJ2-4	-	18	-	TGTGCCAGCAGCCAAGGTGGTGTCAGAAGTATAGCCAAAAACATTCAGTACTTC	CASSQGGVRSIAKNIQYF
TRBV2	TRBJ2-2	-	13	-	TGTGCCAGCAGGATAGGTGGATCCGGGGAGCTGTTTTTT	CASRIGGSGELFF
TRBV30	TRBJ1-2	-	12	-	TGTGCCTGGAGTGTGGGTAGTCCTGGCCACACCTTC	CAWSVGSPGHTF
TRBV5-6	TRBJ1-1	-	13	-	TGTGCCAGCAGCGTGACGTGGCTGACTGAAGCTTTCTTT	CASSVTWLTEAFF
TRBV2	TRBJ1-6	-	15	-	TGTGCCAGCAGTGAATCGGGCACTTATAATTCACCCCTCCACTTT	CASSESGTYNSPLHF
TRBV4-3	TRBJ2-6	-	16	-	TGCGCCAGCAGCCAAGAAGAGGGGTCTGGGGCCAACGTCCTGACTTTC	CASSQEEGSGANVLTF
TRBV7-2	TRBJ2-7	few	13	TRBD1	TGTGCCAGCAGCTTGACAGGGGGGTACGAGCAGTACTTC	CASSLTGGYEQYF
TRBV5-1	TRBJ1-1	-	15	-	TGCGCCAGCAGCCCCGGAGGGTCCCGTGGGACTGAAGCTTTCTTT	CASSPGGSRGTEAFF
TRBV14	TRBJ2-5	-	14	-	TGTGCCAGCAGCCATGAGATATGGTCTGAGACCCAGTACTTC	CASSHEIWSETQYF
TRBV3-1	TRBJ2-1	-	14	-	TGTGCCAGCAGCCAAGATTTAGGGCACAATGAGCAGTTCTTC	CASSQDLGHNEQFF
TRBV5-8	TRBJ1-1	-	16	TRBD1	TGTGCCAGCAGCGACCGGGACAGGGGGCCTGGCACTGAAGCTTTCTTT	CASSDRDRGPGTEAFF
TRBV18	TRBJ1-6	-	15	-	TGTGCCAGCTCACCAACAGGAGGCGAGAATTCACCCCTCCACTTT	CASSPTGGENSPLHF
TRBV5-6	TRBJ2-3	-	16	-	TGTGCCAGCAGCTCCCGGGACCATAGTCGGACAGATACGCAGTATTTT	CASSSRDHSRTDTQYF
TRBV5-1	TRBJ1-2	-	15	TRBD1	TGCGCCAGCAGCTTGGGACAGGGGACGAACTATGGCTACACCTTC	CASSLGQGTNYGYTF
TRBV20-1	TRBJ2-5	once	15	TRBD1	TGCAGTGCTAGAGGCGGGACAGGGAGACAAGAGACCCAGTACTTC	CSARGGTGRQETQYF
TRBV20-1	TRBJ2-4	-	15	TRBD2	TGCAGTGCCGCAGGACTAGCGGGGTGGGAAAACATTCAGTACTTC	CSAAGLAGWENIQYF
TRBV29-1	TRBJ1-5	-	13	-	TGCAGCGTTGAGATGGGTAGCAATCAGCCCCAGCATTTT	CSVEMGSNQPQHF
TRBV20-1	TRBJ2-7	-	14	TRBD1	TGCAGTGCTCACCCGGGACAGGGGCGGTACGAGCAGTACTTC	CSAHPGQGRYEQYF
TRBV25-1	TRBJ1-3	-	17	TRBD1	TGTGCCAGCAGTGTATTGGGACAGGGGGCGAATGGAAACACCATATATTTT	CASSVLGQGANGNTIYF